This T cell receptor (beta chain) is drawn from a study of identical twins. This clonotype showed up just a few times. One entry per CDR3 protein results from TCRdb running MiXCR on the 5' RACE reads. Found here are 500,000 to 550,000 distinct CDR3 sequences, under 25% of them singletons; the top ten hold around 0.91%. The germline V and J ends were trimmed by 0 bases and 3 bases, with 3 bases remaining between them. CDR1 and CDR2 (germline): DFQATT, SNEGSKA (reference sequence). This CDR3 comprises 13 residues. This sample also appeared in a second study, on T cells expressing NK-cell markers.

The sample taken for sequencing was CD4+ T cells sorted from blood. This clonotype was sampled from a woman in her late teens or twenties in good health. The chain recombines TRBV20-1 with TRBJ2-6; D unresolved. This CDR3 reads CSARDFGANVLTF. The CDR3 DNA reads as TGCAGTGCTAGAGATTTTGGGGCCAACGTCCTGACTTTC.